This passage covers 22 T cell receptor beta chains from one sample sequenced in a study of T cell responses to AZD1222 COVID-19 vaccine. Repertoires were generated with immunoSEQ multiplex PCR, while TCRdb's copy carries only in-frame clones and drops some. Here the sample spans some 56,000 clones, about 88% being singletons. The specimen was peripheral blood, collected 28 days after the second AZD1222 dose. The origin of the receptors is an adult who received the AZD1222 COVID-19 vaccine.

The chain couples TRBV11-3 to TRBJ1-2; D perhaps matches TRBD1 (5 bases). Germline-derived CDR1 and CDR2 are SGHNT and YENEEA. CDR3 length: 19 residues. Trimming cost V 0 bases and J 4 bases, with 24 bases left between them. The CDR3 nucleotides are TGTGCCAGCAGCTTAGACCCGCGATCGGGAAGGGTCGGGGGCTATGGCTACACCTTC. Protein sequence: CASSLDPRSGRVGGYGYTF.

The V gene is TRBV2, the J gene TRBJ2-3; 9 nucleotides align to TRBD2. The germline V gene has CDR1 SNHLY and CDR2 FYNNEI. This CDR3 contains 15 residues. The V and J ends lost 6 bases and 0 bases, in that order; junction bases with no gene match: 4. The CDR3 nucleotides are TGTGCCAGCAGGATAACTAGCGGGAGCACAGATACGCAGTATTTT. Its protein product is CASRITSGSTDTQYF.

The gene calls are TRBV6-5 and TRBJ1-2, with 7 bases lining up with TRBD1. Germline V gene lookup returns CDR1 MNHEY and CDR2 SVGAGI. V lost 7 bases to trimming and J lost 7 bases; unmatched junction nucleotides: 9. The CDR3 covers 13 residues. Here the CDR3 DNA reads TGTGCCAGCACCGATAGACAGGGCTTTGGCTACACCTTC. Encoded protein: CASTDRQGFGYTF.

The rearrangement links TRBV5-4 to TRBJ2-7; D gene unclear. Trimming removed 1 base at V and 5 bases at J, with 7 bases between. CDR3 length: 12 residues. CDR1 SGHNT and CDR2 YYREEE come from the germline V gene (reference sequence). CDR3 nucleotides: TGTGCCAGCAGCTTGTTTGGCAACGAGCAGTACTTC. Translation: CASSLFGNEQYF.

The rearrangement links TRBV27 to TRBJ1-2; D perhaps matches TRBD1 (5 bases). Between the trimmed V and J ends, which lost 2 bases and 8 bases, there was a span of 12 bases. The CDR3 is 13 amino acids. Looked up from germline, CDR1 is MNHEY and CDR2 is SMNVEV (reference sequence). CDR3 loop: CASSLERGAGYTF. Written as DNA, the CDR3 is TGTGCCAGCAGTTTAGAGAGGGGCGCCGGCTACACCTTC.

The chain carries TRBV20-1 and TRBJ1-3; no clear D. CDR3 length equals 11 residues. Germline loops: CDR1 DFQATT, CDR2 SNEGSKA (reference sequence). V shed 4 bases and J shed 8 bases, with 9 bases lying between them. Here the CDR3 reads CSANLVDTIYF. The CDR3 DNA reads TGCAGTGCTAACTTGGTGGACACCATATATTTT.

This clone was counted only a few times. The chain employs TRBV7-3 and TRBJ1-3; no clear D gene. The CDR3 is made up of 13 amino acids. Trimming shortened V by 2 bases and J by 8 bases, and 10 bases separated the two germline ends. Germline CDR1 is SGHTA and CDR2 is FQGTGA. CDR3 loop: CASSLGSTDTIYF. The CDR3 nucleotides are TGTGCCAGCAGCTTAGGGTCTACGGACACCATATATTTT.

DNA for the CDR3: TGTGCCATCAGTGAGTCTAGCGGGGAAAGCTCCTACAATGAGCAGTTCTTC. It translates to CAISESSGESSYNEQFF. The V gene is TRBV10-3, the J gene TRBJ2-1, with 8 nucleotides matching TRBD2. The CDR3 is made up of 17 amino acids. The germline V gene encodes CDR1 ENHRY and CDR2 SYGVKD. V dropped 0 bases and J dropped 0; count of bases not matched to a gene: 4.

The V and J genes are TRBV29-1 and TRBJ1-1, with 8 bases matching TRBD1. Germline CDR1 SQVTM, CDR2 ANQGSEA. With 7 bases clipped from V and 1 base from J, the junction kept 2 bases outside the gene matches. The CDR3 has 12 residues. The CDR3 nucleotides read TGCAGCGGTGACAGGGGGAACACTGAAGCTTTCTTT. It is translated as CSGDRGNTEAFF.

This clone was picked up a small number of times. The chain carries TRBV10-3 and TRBJ1-1; a possible D gene is TRBD1 (6 bases). CDR1 and CDR2 (germline): ENHRY, SYGVKD. The germline V and J ends were trimmed by 11 bases and 2 bases, with 21 bases remaining between them. The CDR3 extends over 15 amino acids. In nucleotides, the CDR3 is TGTGCCGGCTCCAGCGGGGACACGGCTAACACTGAAGCTTTCTTT. Protein sequence: CAGSSGDTANTEAFF.

V gene TRBV28 combines with J gene TRBJ1-1; D is undetermined. Germline-derived CDR1 and CDR2 are MDHEN and SYDVKM. Trimming removed 7 bases at V and 4 bases at J, with 19 bases between. The CDR3 is 15 residues long. The CDR3 DNA follows: TGTGCCAGCACCCATGGAGGGCCCCTGAGCACTGAAGCTTTCTTT. Translated, it gives CASTHGGPLSTEAFF.

To note about this clone: One end of the junction varies from germline; a read error may be responsible. The J gene is TRBJ1-2, the V gene TRBV7-7; 9 bases agree with TRBD1. This CDR3 has 20 amino acids. Germline V lookup: CDR1 SSHAT, CDR2 FNYEAQ (reference sequence). The CDR3 here is CASSPPRTDRGPLTNYGYTF. The CDR3 DNA reads TGTGCTAGCAGCCCACCGAGAACGGACAGGGGCCCTCTAACTAACTATGGCTACACCTTC. Together with reference TRBV7-7 and TRBJ1-2, the CDR3 gives the full variable domain: GAGVSQSPRYKVTKRGQDVTLRCDPISSHATLYWYQQALGQGPEFLTYFNYEAQPDKSGLPSDRFSAERPEGSISTLTIQRTEQRDSAMYRCASSPPRTDRGPLTNYGYTFGSGTRLTVV.

The chain combines TRBV14 with TRBJ1-1; 9 nucleotides match TRBD1. CDR3 size: 13 residues. V dropped 4 bases and J dropped 4; count of bases not matched to a gene: 1. The germline gives CDR1 SGHDN, CDR2 FVKESK. CDR3 bases: TGTGCCAGCAGCCTGGGACAGGGCACTGAAGCTTTCTTT. Protein sequence: CASSLGQGTEAFF.

This chain uses TRBV6-4 with TRBJ1-5; no reliable D call. There are 13 residues in the CDR3. Germline V gene sequence: CDR1 MRHNA, CDR2 SNTAGT. V gave up 5 bases and J gave up 3 bases, with 8 bases separating them. CDR3 nucleotides: TGTGCCAGCAGTACGCAGGCCAATCAGCCCCAGCATTTT. Amino acid sequence: CASSTQANQPQHF.

The CDR3 spells CASSPHQGRGSEKLFF. Here the CDR3 DNA reads TGTGCCAGCAGCCCTCACCAGGGCAGGGGAAGTGAAAAACTGTTTTTT. The chain is built from TRBV7-9 and TRBJ1-4, with a possible D match to TRBD1 (6 bases). The ends were cut back, 5 bases at V and 7 bases at J, with 20 bases in the middle. The CDR3 totals 16 residues. Germline-derived CDR1 and CDR2 are SEHNR and FQNEAQ (reference sequence).

CDR3: CASRTGRGGLYEQYF. The CDR3 DNA reads as TGTGCCAGCAGGACTGGGCGGGGGGGCCTATACGAGCAGTACTTC. The chain links TRBV6-5 to TRBJ2-7; 9 nucleotides align to TRBD2. J gave up 4 bases and V 6 bases, and 10 bases lay outside the gene matches. CDR1 and CDR2 (germline): MNHEY, SVGAGI. The CDR3 is 15 residues long.

The CDR3 DNA reads as TGCGCCAGCAGTGAGAGGAAGGGAAACACCGGGGAGCTGTTTTTT. It specifies CASSERKGNTGELFF. J is TRBJ2-2 and V is TRBV10-1, with D unclear. The V gene's germline CDR1 is WNHNN and CDR2 SYGVQD (reference sequence). The V end was cut by 2 bases, the J end by 2 bases, with 9 bases between. The CDR3 runs to 15 residues.

V is TRBV7-3 and J is TRBJ2-1; TRBD1 aligns across 9 bases. The CDR3 length is 14 residues. The germline V gene encodes CDR1 SGHTA and CDR2 FQGTGA. Unmatched junction bases numbered 6, after V lost 2 bases and J lost 10 bases. Here the CDR3 reads CASSLVGQGREQFF. The DNA of the CDR3 is TGTGCCAGCAGCTTAGTGGGACAGGGAAGGGAGCAGTTCTTC. The full variable domain, with the rest looked up from reference TRBV7-3 and TRBJ2-1, is GAGVSQTPSNKVTEKGKYVELRCDPISGHTALYWYRQSLGQGPEFLIYFQGTGAADDSGLPNDRFFAVRPEGSVSTLKIQRTERGDSAVYLCASSLVGQGREQFFGPGTRLTVL.

The CDR3 DNA is TGTGCCAGCTCACCACTCGGACAGGCGAGCTCTGGAAACACCATATATTTT. It is translated as CASSPLGQASSGNTIYF. This chain links TRBV18 with TRBJ1-3; 7 bases are a match to TRBD1. Per germline, CDR1 KGHSH and CDR2 LQKENI. With V trimmed by 1 base and J by 0 bases, 6 bases remained unmatched. The CDR3 consists of 17 residues.

This clone appeared a single time. This chain uses TRBV30 with TRBJ2-5; 8 bases line up with TRBD1. There are 16 residues in the CDR3. The trim removed 3 bases at V and 4 bases at J, leaving 13 bases unmatched. Germline loops: CDR1 GTSNPN, CDR2 SVGIG (reference sequence). CDR3 sequence (DNA): TGTGCCTGGAGCAATAACCCCAGGGGGCTGTCAGAGACCCAGTACTTC. Translating gives CAWSNNPRGLSETQYF.

The V and J genes are TRBV5-1 and TRBJ1-5; no reliable D call. The germline V gene has CDR1 SGHRS and CDR2 YFSETQ. V was shortened by 0 bases and J by 6 bases, with 7 bases between the two germline ends. This CDR3 has 13 residues. In nucleotides, the CDR3 is TGCGCCAGCAGCTTGGGACGAAGTCAGCCCCAGCATTTT. It encodes CASSLGRSQPQHF.

The chain is built from TRBV2 and TRBJ2-7; maybe TRBD1 (6 bases). CDR3 length: 13 amino acids. Deletions cut 5 bases from V and 3 bases from J, with 11 bases between. Germline CDR1 SNHLY, CDR2 FYNNEI. The CDR3 coding sequence is TGTGCCAGCAGTAGGCAGGACAGCTACGAGCAGTACTTC. It codes for CASSRQDSYEQYF.